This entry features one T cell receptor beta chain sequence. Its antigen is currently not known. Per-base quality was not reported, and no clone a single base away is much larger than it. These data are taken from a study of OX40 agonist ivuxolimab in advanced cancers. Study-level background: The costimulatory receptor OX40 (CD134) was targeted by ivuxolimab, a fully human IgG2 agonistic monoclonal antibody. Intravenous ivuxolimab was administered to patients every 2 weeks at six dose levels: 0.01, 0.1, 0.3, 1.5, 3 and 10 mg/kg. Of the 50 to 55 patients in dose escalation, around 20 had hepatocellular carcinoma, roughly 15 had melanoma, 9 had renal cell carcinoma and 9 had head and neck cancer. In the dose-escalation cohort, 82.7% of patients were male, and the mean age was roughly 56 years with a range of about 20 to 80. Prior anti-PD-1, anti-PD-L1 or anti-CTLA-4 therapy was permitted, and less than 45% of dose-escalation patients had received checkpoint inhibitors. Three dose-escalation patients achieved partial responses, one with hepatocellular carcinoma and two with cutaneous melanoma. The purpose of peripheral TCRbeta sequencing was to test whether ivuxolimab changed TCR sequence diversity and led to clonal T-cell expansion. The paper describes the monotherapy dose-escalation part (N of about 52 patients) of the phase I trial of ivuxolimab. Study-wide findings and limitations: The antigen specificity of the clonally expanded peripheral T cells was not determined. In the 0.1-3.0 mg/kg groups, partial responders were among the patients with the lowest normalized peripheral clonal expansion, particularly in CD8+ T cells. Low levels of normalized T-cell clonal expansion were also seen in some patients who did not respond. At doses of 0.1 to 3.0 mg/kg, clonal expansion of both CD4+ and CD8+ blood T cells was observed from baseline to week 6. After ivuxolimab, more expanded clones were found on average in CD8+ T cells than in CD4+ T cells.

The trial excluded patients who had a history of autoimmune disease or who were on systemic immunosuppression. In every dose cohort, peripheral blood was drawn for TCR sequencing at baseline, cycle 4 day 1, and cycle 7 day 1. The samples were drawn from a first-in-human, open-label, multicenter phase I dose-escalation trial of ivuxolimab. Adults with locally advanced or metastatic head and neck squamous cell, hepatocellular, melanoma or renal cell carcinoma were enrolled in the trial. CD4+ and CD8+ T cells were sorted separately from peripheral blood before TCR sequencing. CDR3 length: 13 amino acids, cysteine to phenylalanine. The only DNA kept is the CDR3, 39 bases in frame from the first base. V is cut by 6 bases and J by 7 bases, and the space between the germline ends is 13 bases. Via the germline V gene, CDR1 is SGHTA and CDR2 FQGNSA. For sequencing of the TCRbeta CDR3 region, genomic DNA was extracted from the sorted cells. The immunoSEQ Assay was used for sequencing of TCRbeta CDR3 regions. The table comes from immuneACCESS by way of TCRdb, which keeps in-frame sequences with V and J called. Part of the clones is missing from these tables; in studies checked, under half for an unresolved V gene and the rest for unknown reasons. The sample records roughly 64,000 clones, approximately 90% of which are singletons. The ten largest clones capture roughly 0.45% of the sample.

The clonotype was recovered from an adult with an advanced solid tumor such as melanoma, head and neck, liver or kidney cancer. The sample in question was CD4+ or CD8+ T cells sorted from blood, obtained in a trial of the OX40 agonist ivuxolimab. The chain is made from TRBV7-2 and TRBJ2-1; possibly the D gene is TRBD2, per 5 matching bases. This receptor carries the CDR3 CASSKISGNEQFF. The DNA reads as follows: TGTGCCAGCAGTAAAATTTCGGGGAATGAGCAGTTCTTC.